These T cell receptor beta chains were read from a single sample in a study of beta chain features in type 1 diabetes. Using immunoSEQ multiplex PCR, the repertoire was profiled, and TCRdb retains in-frame clones only, with some absent. This sample has about 53,000 clones, with about 64% found just once. The sample comprised stem cell memory CD4+ T cells from blood. The receptors were gathered from a woman younger than 45 with type 1 diabetes. Each CDR3 is given with its conserved first and last residue. The D gene is left open where the match is weak. Clone size appears in some rows only: once, few, many, or a class for an expanded clone.

cdr3_nt: TGTGCCTGGGGGACACGCGGTGTTTACGAGCAGTACTTC
cdr3_aa: CAWGTRGVYEQYF
v_call: TRBV30
j_call: TRBJ2-7
d_call: NA
clone_size: once

cdr3_nt: TGTGCCAGTAGTTTTCAACCGGGACAGGGGTACGAGCAGTACTTC
cdr3_aa: CASSFQPGQGYEQYF
v_call: TRBV19
j_call: TRBJ2-7
d_call: TRBD1
clone_size: NA

cdr3_nt: TGCGCCAGCAGCTTGGGCGGGCCAGATACGCAGTATTTT
cdr3_aa: CASSLGGPDTQYF
v_call: TRBV5-1
j_call: TRBJ2-3
d_call: NA
clone_size: NA

cdr3_nt: TGTGCCAGCTCACCGACTAGCGGGACCTACAATGAGCAGTTCTTC
cdr3_aa: CASSPTSGTYNEQFF
v_call: TRBV18
j_call: TRBJ2-1
d_call: TRBD2
clone_size: NA

cdr3_nt: TGTGCCAGCAGCCCACCGGGACAGGTTGAAGACGAGCAGTACTTC
cdr3_aa: CASSPPGQVEDEQYF
v_call: TRBV7-6
j_call: TRBJ2-7
d_call: TRBD1
clone_size: NA

cdr3_nt: TGTGCCAGCAGCTTAGCGGGAGGCTCCTACGAGCAGTACTTC
cdr3_aa: CASSLAGGSYEQYF
v_call: TRBV7-6
j_call: TRBJ2-7
d_call: NA
clone_size: NA

cdr3_nt: TGTGCCAGCGGTTGGGTAGGTCGGGCTGAAGCTTTCTTT
cdr3_aa: CASGWVGRAEAFF
v_call: TRBV6-5
j_call: TRBJ1-1
d_call: NA
clone_size: NA

cdr3_nt: TGCGCCAGCAGCTTGGGATGGGGGGACAATCAGCCCCAGCATTTT
cdr3_aa: CASSLGWGDNQPQHF
v_call: TRBV5-1
j_call: TRBJ1-5
d_call: NA
clone_size: once

cdr3_nt: TGTGCCACCAGCAGAGTTACTAGCGGTACCGGGGAGCTGTTTTTT
cdr3_aa: CATSRVTSGTGELFF
v_call: TRBV15
j_call: TRBJ2-2
d_call: TRBD2
clone_size: NA

cdr3_nt: TGCAGCGTGGTAATCGGACAGGTCTATCCTTCTGGGGCCAACGTCCTGACTTTC
cdr3_aa: CSVVIGQVYPSGANVLTF
v_call: TRBV29-1
j_call: TRBJ2-6
d_call: TRBD1
clone_size: few

cdr3_nt: TGTGCCAGCAGCCCATCTCCACAGGGTAGCTACGAGACCCAGTACTTC
cdr3_aa: CASSPSPQGSYETQYF
v_call: TRBV7-3
j_call: TRBJ2-5
d_call: NA
clone_size: few

cdr3_nt: TGTGCCAGCAGCTTGTGGAACAGGGGGTACGAGCAGTACTTC
cdr3_aa: CASSLWNRGYEQYF
v_call: TRBV5-4
j_call: TRBJ2-7
d_call: TRBD1
clone_size: NA

cdr3_nt: TGTGCCAGCAGCTACTCTAGCGGGAGAATGAGGGGAGAGACCCAGTACTTC
cdr3_aa: CASSYSSGRMRGETQYF
v_call: TRBV7-9
j_call: TRBJ2-5
d_call: TRBD2
clone_size: NA

cdr3_nt: TGTGCCAGCAGTGACGCGGGACAGACTTTCTCTGGGGCCAACGTCCTGACTTTC
cdr3_aa: CASSDAGQTFSGANVLTF
v_call: TRBV6-1
j_call: TRBJ2-6
d_call: NA
clone_size: NA

cdr3_nt: TGTGCCAGCAGCAAGGACAGAGAAGCTTTCTTT
cdr3_aa: CASSKDREAFF
v_call: TRBV13
j_call: TRBJ1-1
d_call: NA
clone_size: few

cdr3_nt: TGTGCCAGTAGTCCCGGACTAGCGGGAGGAGGGGTCTACAATGAGCAGTTCTTC
cdr3_aa: CASSPGLAGGGVYNEQFF
v_call: TRBV19
j_call: TRBJ2-1
d_call: TRBD2
clone_size: NA

cdr3_nt: TGCAGTGCTAGTTCTGAGAACGAGCAGTACTTC
cdr3_aa: CSASSENEQYF
v_call: TRBV20-1
j_call: TRBJ2-7
d_call: NA
clone_size: once

cdr3_nt: TGTGCCAGTTCCCTCTCGGGCGGGAGAGGAGAGACCCAGTACTTC
cdr3_aa: CASSLSGGRGETQYF
v_call: TRBV19
j_call: TRBJ2-5
d_call: TRBD2
clone_size: NA

cdr3_nt: TGTGCCAGCAGTGAATCAGGGCTAGCGGGATACGAGCAGTACTTC
cdr3_aa: CASSESGLAGYEQYF
v_call: TRBV6-1
j_call: TRBJ2-7
d_call: TRBD2
clone_size: NA

cdr3_nt: TGCGCCAGCAGCTTGAAGTGGGGACAGGACTTCACAGATACGCAGTATTTT
cdr3_aa: CASSLKWGQDFTDTQYF
v_call: TRBV5-1
j_call: TRBJ2-3
d_call: TRBD1
clone_size: NA

cdr3_nt: TGTGCCACCAGCAGAGTACCAGCGAGCACAGATACGCAGTATTTT
cdr3_aa: CATSRVPASTDTQYF
v_call: TRBV15
j_call: TRBJ2-3
d_call: NA
clone_size: NA

cdr3_nt: TGTGCCAGCAGTCCCCAGGACAGGGATCAGCCCCAGCATTTT
cdr3_aa: CASSPQDRDQPQHF
v_call: TRBV28
j_call: TRBJ1-5
d_call: TRBD1
clone_size: few

cdr3_nt: TGTGCCAGCAGCTTAACGAGCGGGAAGACTGGGGAGCAGTTCTTC
cdr3_aa: CASSLTSGKTGEQFF
v_call: TRBV7-3
j_call: TRBJ2-1
d_call: TRBD2
clone_size: NA

cdr3_nt: TGTGCCAGCAGCTCACACGACAGGGTTGGTCTCGGCTACACCTTC
cdr3_aa: CASSSHDRVGLGYTF
v_call: TRBV7-9
j_call: TRBJ1-2
d_call: TRBD1
clone_size: NA

cdr3_nt: TGTGCCAGCTCAAGAGAGGTGAACACTGAAGCTTTCTTT
cdr3_aa: CASSREVNTEAFF
v_call: TRBV18
j_call: TRBJ1-1
d_call: NA
clone_size: few

cdr3_nt: TGTGCCAGTAGCAGTACAGGGGGTCCGCGCAATGAGCAGTTCTTC
cdr3_aa: CASSSTGGPRNEQFF
v_call: TRBV19
j_call: TRBJ2-1
d_call: TRBD1
clone_size: once

cdr3_nt: TGTGCCTGGAGGGGACTAGCGGGAGTCAATGAGCAGTTCTTC
cdr3_aa: CAWRGLAGVNEQFF
v_call: TRBV30
j_call: TRBJ2-1
d_call: TRBD2
clone_size: few

cdr3_nt: TGTGCCAGCAGCACCAGACAGGGTGAGAATCAGCCCCAGCATTTT
cdr3_aa: CASSTRQGENQPQHF
v_call: TRBV6-6
j_call: TRBJ1-5
d_call: TRBD1
clone_size: NA

cdr3_nt: TGCAGCGTTGAAGGGGGGGGAGGGCCTCTCAATGAGCAGTTCTTC
cdr3_aa: CSVEGGGGPLNEQFF
v_call: TRBV29-1
j_call: TRBJ2-1
d_call: TRBD2
clone_size: NA

cdr3_nt: TGTGCCAGCAGCACACGGACAGATAACGACTATGGCTACACCTTC
cdr3_aa: CASSTRTDNDYGYTF
v_call: TRBV11-1
j_call: TRBJ1-2
d_call: NA
clone_size: NA

cdr3_nt: TGTGCCTGGAGTGGGACAGGGCGTACCGGGGAGCTGTTTTTT
cdr3_aa: CAWSGTGRTGELFF
v_call: TRBV30
j_call: TRBJ2-2
d_call: TRBD1
clone_size: NA

cdr3_nt: TGTGCCAGCAGCTTGGGGAGTGAGACCCAGTACTTC
cdr3_aa: CASSLGSETQYF
v_call: TRBV7-2
j_call: TRBJ2-5
d_call: NA
clone_size: few

cdr3_nt: TGTGCCAGCAGCTTAGCGGCTAGCAGGACGCTCGGGACCTACGAGCAGTACTTC
cdr3_aa: CASSLAASRTLGTYEQYF
v_call: TRBV11-2
j_call: TRBJ2-7
d_call: NA
clone_size: few

cdr3_nt: TGTGCCAGCAGGGGAGCTAACTATGGCTACACCTTC
cdr3_aa: CASRGANYGYTF
v_call: TRBV28
j_call: TRBJ1-2
d_call: NA
clone_size: few

cdr3_nt: TGTGCCAGCTCACCCATGGAGGGATTGAACACTGAAGCTTTCTTT
cdr3_aa: CASSPMEGLNTEAFF
v_call: TRBV18
j_call: TRBJ1-1
d_call: NA
clone_size: few

cdr3_nt: TGCGCCAGCACTCCCCCGGGACTAGATTCAGCCACCGGGGAGCTGTTTTTT
cdr3_aa: CASTPPGLDSATGELFF
v_call: TRBV5-1
j_call: TRBJ2-2
d_call: TRBD2
clone_size: few